A single count supports the clone carrying this T cell receptor (beta chain). The target antigen is unknown. The donors were members of the roughly 120-subject validation cohort (separate from the roughly 680-subject first cohort). The data derive from a study of cytomegalovirus exposure and HLA in healthy donors. Study-wide context: A later analysis reported the approximately 120 validation repertoires used the same platform as the 550 to 800 first-cohort repertoires. Findings and limits, study-wide: For cytomegalovirus status, the classifier reportedly gave diagnoses with high specificity and sensitivity. Most observed TCR sequences were rare, whereas some public TCRs were detected in many donors.

TCRdb's copy holds only in-frame clones and misses some; the assay was immunoSEQ multiplex PCR. In the table there are 60,000 or so clones, roughly 90% of which are singletons. Germline CDR1 reads SGHVS; CDR2 reads FQNEAQ. The CDR3 is 15 residues long. With 5 bases clipped from V and 8 bases from J, the junction kept 11 bases outside the gene matches. The material sequenced was PBMCs. V and J are TRBV7-8 and TRBJ1-4; 7 positions agree with TRBD1. This TCR was recovered from a woman in her 30s in good health and CMV-seronegative. CDR3 amino acids: CASSTAGGGGEKLFF. CDR3 coding DNA: TGTGCCAGCAGCACCGCAGGGGGAGGTGGGGAAAAACTGTTTTTT.